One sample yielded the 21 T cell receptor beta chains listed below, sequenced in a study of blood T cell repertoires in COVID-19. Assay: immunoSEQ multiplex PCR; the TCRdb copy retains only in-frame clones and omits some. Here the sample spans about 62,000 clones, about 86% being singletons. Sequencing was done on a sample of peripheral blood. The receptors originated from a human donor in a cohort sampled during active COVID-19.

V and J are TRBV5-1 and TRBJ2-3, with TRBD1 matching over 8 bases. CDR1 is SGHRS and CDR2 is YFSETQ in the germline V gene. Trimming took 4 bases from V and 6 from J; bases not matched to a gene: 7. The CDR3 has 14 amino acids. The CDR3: CASSQGQDGDTQYF. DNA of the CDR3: TGCGCCAGCAGCCAGGGACAGGACGGGGATACGCAGTATTTT.

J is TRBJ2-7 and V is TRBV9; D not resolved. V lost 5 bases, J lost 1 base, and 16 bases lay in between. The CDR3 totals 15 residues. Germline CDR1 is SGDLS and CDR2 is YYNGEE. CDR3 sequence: CASSESLAGSYEQYF. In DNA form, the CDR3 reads TGTGCCAGCAGTGAGTCGCTGGCAGGTTCCTACGAGCAGTACTTC.

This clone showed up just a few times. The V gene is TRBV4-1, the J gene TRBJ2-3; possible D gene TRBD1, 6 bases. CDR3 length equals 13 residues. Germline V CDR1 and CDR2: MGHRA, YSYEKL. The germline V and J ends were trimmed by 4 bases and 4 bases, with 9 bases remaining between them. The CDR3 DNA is TGCGCCAGCAGCCCTAGACAGGCAGATACGCAGTATTTT. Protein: CASSPRQADTQYF.

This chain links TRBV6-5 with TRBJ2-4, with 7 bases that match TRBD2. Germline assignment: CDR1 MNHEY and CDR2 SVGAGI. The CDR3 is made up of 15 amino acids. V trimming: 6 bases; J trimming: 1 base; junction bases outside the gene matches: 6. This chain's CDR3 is CASSKRGEAKNIQYF. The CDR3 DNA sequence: TGTGCCAGCAGCAAACGGGGGGAGGCCAAAAACATTCAGTACTTC.

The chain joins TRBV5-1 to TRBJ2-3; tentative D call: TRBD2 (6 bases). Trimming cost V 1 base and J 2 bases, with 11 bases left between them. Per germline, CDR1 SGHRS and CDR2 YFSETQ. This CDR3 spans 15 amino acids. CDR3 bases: TGCGCCAGCAGCTTGTCTGGCGGGACCACAGATACGCAGTATTTT. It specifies CASSLSGGTTDTQYF. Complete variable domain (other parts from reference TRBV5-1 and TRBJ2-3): KAGVTQTPRYLIKTRGQQVTLSCSPISGHRSVSWYQQTPGQGLQFLFEYFSETQRNKGNFPGRFSGRQFSNSRSEMNVSTLELGDSALYLCASSLSGGTTDTQYFGPGTRLTVL.

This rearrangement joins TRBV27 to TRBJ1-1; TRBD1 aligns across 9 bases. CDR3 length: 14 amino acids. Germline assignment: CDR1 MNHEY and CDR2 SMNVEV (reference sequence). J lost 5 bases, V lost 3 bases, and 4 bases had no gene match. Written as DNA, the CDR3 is TGTGCCAGCAGTTTCTCGACAGGGGGGACTGAAGCTTTCTTT. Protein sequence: CASSFSTGGTEAFF.

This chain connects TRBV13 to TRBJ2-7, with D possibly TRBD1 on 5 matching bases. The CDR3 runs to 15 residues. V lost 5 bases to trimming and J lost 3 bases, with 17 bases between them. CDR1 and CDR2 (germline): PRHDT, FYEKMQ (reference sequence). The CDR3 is CASSLKGRKYYEQYF. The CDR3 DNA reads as TGTGCCAGCAGCCTCAAGGGGCGGAAATACTACGAGCAGTACTTC.

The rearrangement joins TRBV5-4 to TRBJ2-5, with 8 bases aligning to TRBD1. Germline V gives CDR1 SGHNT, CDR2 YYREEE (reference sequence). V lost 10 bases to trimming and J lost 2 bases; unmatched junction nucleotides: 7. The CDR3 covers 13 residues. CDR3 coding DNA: TGTGCCTGCGGACAGGGAGAGCAAGAGACCCAGTACTTC. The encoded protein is CACGQGEQETQYF.

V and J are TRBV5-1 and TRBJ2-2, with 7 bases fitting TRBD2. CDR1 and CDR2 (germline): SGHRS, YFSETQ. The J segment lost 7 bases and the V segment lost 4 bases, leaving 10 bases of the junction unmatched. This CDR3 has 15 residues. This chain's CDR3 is CASSPGGRVGGELFF. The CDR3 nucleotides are TGCGCCAGCAGCCCCGGCGGGAGAGTGGGCGGGGAGCTGTTTTTT.

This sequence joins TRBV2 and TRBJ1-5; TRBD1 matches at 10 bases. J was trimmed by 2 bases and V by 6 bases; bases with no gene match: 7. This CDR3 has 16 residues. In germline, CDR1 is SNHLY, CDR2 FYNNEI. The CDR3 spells CASRRDRGPGNQPQHF. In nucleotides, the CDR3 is TGTGCCAGCAGAAGAGACAGGGGGCCGGGCAATCAGCCCCAGCATTTT.

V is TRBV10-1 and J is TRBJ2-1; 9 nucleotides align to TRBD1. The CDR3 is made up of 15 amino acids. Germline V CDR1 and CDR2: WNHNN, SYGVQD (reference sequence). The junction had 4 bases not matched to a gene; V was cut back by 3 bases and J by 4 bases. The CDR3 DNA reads TGCGCCAGCAGTGACGGGACAGGGTTTTACAATGAGCAGTTCTTC. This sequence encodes CASSDGTGFYNEQFF.

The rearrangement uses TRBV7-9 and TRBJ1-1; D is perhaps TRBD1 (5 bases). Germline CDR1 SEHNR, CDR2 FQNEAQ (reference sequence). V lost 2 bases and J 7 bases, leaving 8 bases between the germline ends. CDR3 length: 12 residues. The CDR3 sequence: CASSLQGLEAFF. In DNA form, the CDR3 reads TGTGCCAGCAGCTTACAGGGCCTTGAAGCTTTCTTT.

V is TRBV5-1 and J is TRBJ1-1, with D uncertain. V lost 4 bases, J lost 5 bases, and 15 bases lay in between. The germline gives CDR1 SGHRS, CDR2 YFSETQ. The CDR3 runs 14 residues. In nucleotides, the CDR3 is TGCGCCAGCAGCCCCGAGGGTACGGGAACTGAAGCTTTCTTT. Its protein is CASSPEGTGTEAFF.

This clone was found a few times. In DNA form, the CDR3 reads TGTGCCGCCTCCGGGACTAGAACGTACGAGCAGTACTTC. The encoded protein is CAASGTRTYEQYF. This chain connects TRBV10-3 to TRBJ2-7, with 8 bases aligning to TRBD2. CDR1 and CDR2 from the germline V gene are ENHRY and SYGVKD. The CDR3 runs to 13 residues. Trimming at V came to 11 bases and at J to 4 bases, leaving 10 bases not matched to a gene.

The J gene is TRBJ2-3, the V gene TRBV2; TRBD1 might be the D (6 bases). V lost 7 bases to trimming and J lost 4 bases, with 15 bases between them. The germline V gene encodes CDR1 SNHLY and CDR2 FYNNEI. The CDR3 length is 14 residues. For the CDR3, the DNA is TGTGCCAGCACCATACAGGGTATGGCAGATACGCAGTATTTT. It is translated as CASTIQGMADTQYF.

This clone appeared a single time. The CDR3 here is CASTRRGRETQYF. CDR3 DNA: TGTGCCAGCACCCGGCGCGGAAGGGAGACCCAGTACTTC. The V gene is TRBV2, the J gene TRBJ2-5; D unclear. This CDR3 has 13 amino acids. Per germline, CDR1 SNHLY and CDR2 FYNNEI. V was cut by 7 bases and J by 5 bases, with 14 bases left in between.

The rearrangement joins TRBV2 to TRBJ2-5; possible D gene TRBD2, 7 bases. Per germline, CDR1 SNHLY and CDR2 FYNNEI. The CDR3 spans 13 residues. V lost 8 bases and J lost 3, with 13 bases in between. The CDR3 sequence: CASSGGREETQYF. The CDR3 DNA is TGTGCCAGCTCGGGGGGCCGCGAAGAGACCCAGTACTTC.

CDR3 bases: TGTGCCAGCAGCCCGCAGGGGTTAATAAGTGAAAAACTGTTTTTT. It specifies CASSPQGLISEKLFF. The V and J genes are TRBV7-9 and TRBJ1-4, with D possibly TRBD1 on 6 matching bases. The ends were cut back, 5 bases at V and 7 bases at J, with 17 bases in the middle. The CDR3 contains 15 residues. Germline loops: CDR1 SEHNR, CDR2 FQNEAQ (reference sequence).

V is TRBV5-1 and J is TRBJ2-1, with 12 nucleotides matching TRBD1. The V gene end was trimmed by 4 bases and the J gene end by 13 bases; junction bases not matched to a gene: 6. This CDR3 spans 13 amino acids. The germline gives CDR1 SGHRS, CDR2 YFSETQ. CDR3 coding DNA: TGCGCCAGCAGCACGGGGACAGGGGGCAGACAGTTCTTC. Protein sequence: CASSTGTGGRQFF.

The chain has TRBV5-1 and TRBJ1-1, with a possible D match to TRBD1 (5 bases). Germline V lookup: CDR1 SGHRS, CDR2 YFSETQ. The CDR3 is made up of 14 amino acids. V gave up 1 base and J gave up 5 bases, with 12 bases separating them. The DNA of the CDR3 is TGCGCCAGCAGCTTGTTTCCGGGGGGGACTGAAGCTTTCTTT. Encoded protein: CASSLFPGGTEAFF.

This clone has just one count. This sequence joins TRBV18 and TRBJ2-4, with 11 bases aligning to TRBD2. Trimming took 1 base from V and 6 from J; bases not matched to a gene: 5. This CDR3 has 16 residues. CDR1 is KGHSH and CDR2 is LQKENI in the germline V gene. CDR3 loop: CASSPLVAGGRNIQYF. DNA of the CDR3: TGTGCCAGCTCACCACTGGTAGCGGGGGGGCGAAACATTCAGTACTTC.